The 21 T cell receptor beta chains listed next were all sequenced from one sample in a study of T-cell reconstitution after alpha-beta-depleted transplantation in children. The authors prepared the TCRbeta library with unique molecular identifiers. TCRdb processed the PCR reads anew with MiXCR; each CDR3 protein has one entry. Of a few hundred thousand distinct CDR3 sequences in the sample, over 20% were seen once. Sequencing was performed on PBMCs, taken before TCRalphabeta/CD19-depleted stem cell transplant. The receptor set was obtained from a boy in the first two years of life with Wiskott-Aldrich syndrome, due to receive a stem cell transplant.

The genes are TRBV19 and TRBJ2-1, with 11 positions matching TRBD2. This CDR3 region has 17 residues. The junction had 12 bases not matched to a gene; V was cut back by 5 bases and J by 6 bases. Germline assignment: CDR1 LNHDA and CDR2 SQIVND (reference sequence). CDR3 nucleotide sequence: TGTGCCAGTAGTGTCGTAGCGGGAGGGCGGTGGGGCAATGAGCAGTTCTTC. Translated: CASSVVAGGRWGNEQFF. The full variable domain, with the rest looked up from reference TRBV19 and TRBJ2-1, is DGGITQSPKYLFRKEGQNVTLSCEQNLNHDAMYWYRQDPGQGLRLIYYSQIVNDFQKGDIAEGYSVSREKKESFPLTVTSAQKNPTAFYLCASSVVAGGRWGNEQFFGPGTRLTVL.

The CDR3 coding sequence is TGCGCCAGCAGCGCCAATCTGGGCGAGCAGTACTTC. The encoded protein is CASSANLGEQYF. This rearrangement joins TRBV5-1 to TRBJ2-7; D remains unclear. Germline V gives CDR1 SGHRS, CDR2 YFSETQ. The CDR3 covers 12 residues. V lost 4 bases and J lost 6, with 11 bases in between.

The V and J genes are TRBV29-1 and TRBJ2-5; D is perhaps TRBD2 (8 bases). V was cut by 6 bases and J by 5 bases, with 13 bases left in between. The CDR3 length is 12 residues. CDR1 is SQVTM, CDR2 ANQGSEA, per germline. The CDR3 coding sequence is TGCAGCGTGCGGGAGGACAGGGAGACCCAGTACTTC. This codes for CSVREDRETQYF. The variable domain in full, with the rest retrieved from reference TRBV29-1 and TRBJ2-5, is SAVISQKPSRDICQRGTSLTIQCQVDSQVTMMFWYRQQPGQSLTLIATANQGSEATYESGFVIDKFPISRPNLTFSTLTVSNMSPEDSSIYLCSVREDRETQYFGPGTRLLVL.

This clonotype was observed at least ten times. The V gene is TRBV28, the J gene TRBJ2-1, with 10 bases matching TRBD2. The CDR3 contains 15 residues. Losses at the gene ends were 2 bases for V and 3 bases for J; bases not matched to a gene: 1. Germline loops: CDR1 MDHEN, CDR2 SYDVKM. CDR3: CASSLLAGDYNEQFF. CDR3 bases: TGTGCCAGCAGTTTACTAGCGGGGGACTACAATGAGCAGTTCTTC.

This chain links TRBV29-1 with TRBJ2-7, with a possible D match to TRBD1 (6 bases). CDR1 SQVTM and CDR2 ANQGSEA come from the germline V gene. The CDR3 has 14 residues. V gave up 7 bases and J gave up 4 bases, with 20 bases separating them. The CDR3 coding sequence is TGCAGCGCTACTACACCGGGACAAAATTACGAGCAGTACTTC. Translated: CSATTPGQNYEQYF.

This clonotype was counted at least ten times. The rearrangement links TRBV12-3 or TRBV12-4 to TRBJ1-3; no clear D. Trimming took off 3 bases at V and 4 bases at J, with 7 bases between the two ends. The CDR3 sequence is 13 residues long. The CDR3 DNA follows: TGTGCCAGCAGTTTTGGGTCCGGAAACACCATATATTTT. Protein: CASSFGSGNTIYF.

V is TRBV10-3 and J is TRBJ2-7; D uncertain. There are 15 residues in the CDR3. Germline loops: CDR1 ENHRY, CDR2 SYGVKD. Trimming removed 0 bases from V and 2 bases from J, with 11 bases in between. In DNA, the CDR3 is TGTGCCATCAGTGAGTCGATTGGCATTACCTACGAGCAGTACTTC. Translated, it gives CAISESIGITYEQYF.

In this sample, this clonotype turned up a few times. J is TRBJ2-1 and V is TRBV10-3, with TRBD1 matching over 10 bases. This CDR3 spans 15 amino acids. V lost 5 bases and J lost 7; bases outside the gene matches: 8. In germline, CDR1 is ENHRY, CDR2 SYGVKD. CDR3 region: CAISRDRGRGNEQFF. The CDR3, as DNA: TGTGCCATCAGTCGGGACAGGGGAAGGGGGAATGAGCAGTTCTTC.

In nucleotides, the CDR3 is TGTGCCAGCTCACCAATGGGAAACACCATATATTTT. Translation: CASSPMGNTIYF. The chain joins TRBV18 to TRBJ1-3; D gene ambiguous. The CDR3 sequence is 12 residues long. Germline V CDR1 and CDR2: KGHSH, LQKENI. Trimming pared 2 bases from V and 4 bases from J, leaving 3 bases between.

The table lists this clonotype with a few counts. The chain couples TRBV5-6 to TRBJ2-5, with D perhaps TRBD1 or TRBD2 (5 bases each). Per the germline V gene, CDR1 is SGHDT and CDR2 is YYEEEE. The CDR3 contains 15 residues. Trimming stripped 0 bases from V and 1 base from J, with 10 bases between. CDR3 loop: CASSLGPGPQETQYF. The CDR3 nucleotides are TGTGCCAGCAGCTTGGGGCCGGGGCCCCAAGAGACCCAGTACTTC.

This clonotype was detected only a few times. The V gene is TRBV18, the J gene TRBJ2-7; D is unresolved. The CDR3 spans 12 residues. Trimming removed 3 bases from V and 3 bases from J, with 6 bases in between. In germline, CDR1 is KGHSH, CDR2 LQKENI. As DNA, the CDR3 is TGTGCCAGCTCACCTAACGACTACGAGCAGTACTTC. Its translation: CASSPNDYEQYF.

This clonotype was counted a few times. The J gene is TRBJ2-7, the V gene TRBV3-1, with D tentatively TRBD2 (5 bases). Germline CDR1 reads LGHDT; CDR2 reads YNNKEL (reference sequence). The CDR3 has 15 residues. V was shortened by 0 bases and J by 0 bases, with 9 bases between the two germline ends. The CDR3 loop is CASSQDVSDSYEQYF. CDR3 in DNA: TGTGCCAGCAGCCAAGATGTTAGCGACTCCTACGAGCAGTACTTC.

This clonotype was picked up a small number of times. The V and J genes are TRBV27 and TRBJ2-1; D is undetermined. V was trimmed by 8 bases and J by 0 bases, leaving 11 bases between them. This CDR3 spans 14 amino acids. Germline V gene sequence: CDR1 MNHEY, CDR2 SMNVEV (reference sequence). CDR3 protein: CASSAPGSYNEQFF. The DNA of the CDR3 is TGTGCCAGCTCTGCGCCCGGCTCCTACAATGAGCAGTTCTTC.

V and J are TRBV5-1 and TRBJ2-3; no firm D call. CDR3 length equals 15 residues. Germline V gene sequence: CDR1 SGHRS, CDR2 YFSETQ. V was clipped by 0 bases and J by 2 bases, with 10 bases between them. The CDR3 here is CASSLDLGSTDTQYF. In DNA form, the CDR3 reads TGCGCCAGCAGCTTGGACTTGGGTTCCACAGATACGCAGTATTTT.

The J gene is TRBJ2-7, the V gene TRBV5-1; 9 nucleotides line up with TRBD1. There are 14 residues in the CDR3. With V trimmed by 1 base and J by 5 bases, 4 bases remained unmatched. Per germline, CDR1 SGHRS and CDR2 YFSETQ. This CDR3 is CASSLTTGGDEQYF. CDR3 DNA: TGCGCCAGCAGCTTGACGACAGGGGGGGACGAGCAGTACTTC.

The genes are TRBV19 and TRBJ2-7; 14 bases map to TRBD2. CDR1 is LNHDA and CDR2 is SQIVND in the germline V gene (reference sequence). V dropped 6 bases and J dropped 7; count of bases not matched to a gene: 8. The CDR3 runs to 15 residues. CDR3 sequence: CASSPTSGRAWEQYF. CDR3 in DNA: TGTGCCAGTAGCCCGACTAGCGGGAGGGCCTGGGAGCAGTACTTC. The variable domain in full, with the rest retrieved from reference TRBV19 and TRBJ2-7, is DGGITQSPKYLFRKEGQNVTLSCEQNLNHDAMYWYRQDPGQGLRLIYYSQIVNDFQKGDIAEGYSVSREKKESFPLTVTSAQKNPTAFYLCASSPTSGRAWEQYFGPGTRLTVT.

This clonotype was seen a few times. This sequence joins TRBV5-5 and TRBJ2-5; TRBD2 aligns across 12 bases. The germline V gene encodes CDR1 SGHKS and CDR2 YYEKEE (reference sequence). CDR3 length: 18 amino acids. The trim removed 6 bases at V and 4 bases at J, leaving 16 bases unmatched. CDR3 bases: TGTGCCAGCACGGAGCGGCCTTATAGACTAGCGGGAGCAGAGACCCAGTACTTC. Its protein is CASTERPYRLAGAETQYF.

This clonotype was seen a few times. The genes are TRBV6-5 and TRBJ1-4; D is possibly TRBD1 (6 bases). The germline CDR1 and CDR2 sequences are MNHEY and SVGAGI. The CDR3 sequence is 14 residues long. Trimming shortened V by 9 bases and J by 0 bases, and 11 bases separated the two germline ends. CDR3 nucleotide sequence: TGTGCCAGTATTACAGGGCCAACTAATGAAAAACTGTTTTTT. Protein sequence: CASITGPTNEKLFF.

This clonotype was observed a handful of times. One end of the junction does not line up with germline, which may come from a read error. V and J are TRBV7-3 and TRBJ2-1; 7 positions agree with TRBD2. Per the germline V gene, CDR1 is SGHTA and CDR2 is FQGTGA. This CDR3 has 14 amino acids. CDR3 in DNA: TGTGCCAGCAGCCTAACCGGGACTACTTATGAGCAGTTCTTC. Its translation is CASSLTGTTYEQFF.

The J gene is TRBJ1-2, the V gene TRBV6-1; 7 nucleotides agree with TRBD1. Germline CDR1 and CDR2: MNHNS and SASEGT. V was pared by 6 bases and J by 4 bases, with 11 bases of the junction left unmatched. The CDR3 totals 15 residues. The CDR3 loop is CASRTTPGGSYGYTF. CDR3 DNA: TGTGCCAGCAGGACCACTCCAGGGGGAAGCTATGGCTACACCTTC.

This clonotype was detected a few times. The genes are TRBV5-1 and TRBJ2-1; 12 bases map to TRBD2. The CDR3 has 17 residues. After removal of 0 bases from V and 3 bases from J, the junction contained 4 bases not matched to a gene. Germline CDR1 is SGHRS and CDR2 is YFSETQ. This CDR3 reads CASSLGLAGGVYNEQFF. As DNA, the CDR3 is TGCGCCAGCAGCTTGGGGCTAGCGGGAGGGGTCTACAATGAGCAGTTCTTC.